Presented here are 11 T cell receptor beta chains from one specimen sequenced in a study of T cell repertoires in ileal Crohn's disease. Clones were read by immunoSEQ multiplex PCR, and TCRdb kept only the in-frame ones, dropping some. The sample holds 4,000 to 6,000 clones, around 86% seen once. The time point: proximal margin of the surgical specimen (macroscopically non-inflamed). Sequenced: ileal tissue. The origin of the receptors is an adult with Crohn's disease.

The chain is built from TRBV30 and TRBJ1-5; no definite D call. Trimming left V 0 bases short and J 4 bases short, with 10 bases between. Germline V gene data show CDR1 as GTSNPN and CDR2 as SVGIG (reference sequence). CDR3 length: 14 residues. The CDR3 DNA reads as TGTGCCTGGAGTGTCTGGGAAAGGAATCAGCCCCAGCATTTT. Amino acids: CAWSVWERNQPQHF. Full variable domain (missing parts from reference TRBV30 and TRBJ1-5): SQTIHQWPATLVQPVGSPLSLECTVEGTSNPNLYWYRQAAGRGLQLLFYSVGIGQISSEVPQNLSASRPQDRQFILSSKKLLLSDSGFYLCAWSVWERNQPQHFGDGTRLSIL.

J is TRBJ1-2 and V is TRBV5-5, with 9 bases fitting TRBD1. The CDR3 is made up of 14 amino acids. Trimming removed 3 bases from V and 10 bases from J; junction bases left unmatched: 10. Germline assignment: CDR1 SGHKS and CDR2 YYEKEE (reference sequence). The CDR3 loop reads CASSSSGTGLFYTF. The CDR3 DNA is TGTGCCAGCAGCTCGTCCGGGACAGGGCTCTTCTACACCTTC.

The genes are TRBV15 and TRBJ1-4, with TRBD1 identical over 7 bases. The CDR3 is made up of 17 amino acids. The V segment lost 5 bases and the J segment 5 bases; nucleotides outside the gene matches: 14. Germline CDR1 and CDR2: LNHNV and YYDKDF (reference sequence). The CDR3 bases are TGTGCCACCAGCTACACAATCCCGGACAGGCCGAATGAAAAACTGTTTTTT. Translating it yields CATSYTIPDRPNEKLFF.

There are a few counts of this clone. The V gene is TRBV29-1, the J gene TRBJ1-1, with TRBD1 identical over 11 bases. The germline V gene encodes CDR1 SQVTM and CDR2 ANQGSEA. The CDR3 totals 13 residues. Germline trimming cut 6 bases from V and 4 bases from J; bases unmatched to any gene: 4. CDR3 sequence reads: CSVPGTGGTEAFF. The CDR3 DNA follows: TGCAGCGTACCCGGGACAGGGGGCACTGAAGCTTTCTTT.

V gene TRBV7-8 combines with J gene TRBJ2-5, with TRBD1 matching over 7 bases. Germline trimming cut 2 bases from V and 4 bases from J; bases unmatched to any gene: 16. The germline V gene has CDR1 SGHVS and CDR2 FQNEAQ. The CDR3 sequence is 18 residues long. This chain's CDR3 is CASSLLAGTAFLRETQYF. The CDR3 region has the DNA TGTGCCAGCAGCTTATTGGCTGGGACAGCCTTTTTGCGAGAGACCCAGTACTTC.

V gene TRBV21-1 combines with J gene TRBJ2-7; the DNA was not used to check the table's D call, TRBD2. TRBV21-1 is a pseudogene segment. CDR3 size: 16 residues. In DNA, the CDR3 is TGTGCCAGCAGCAAAGCGGGCTACCATGGAGGCCACGAGCAGTACTTC. Translation: CASSKAGYHGGHEQYF.

The J gene is TRBJ1-3, the V gene TRBV19, with D perhaps matching TRBD1 (6 bases). The CDR3 is made up of 15 amino acids. Trimming took 5 bases from V and 2 from J, leaving 13 bases between them. CDR1 is LNHDA and CDR2 is SQIVND in the germline V gene (reference sequence). The CDR3 DNA sequence: TGTGCCAGTAGTCGACGACAGGAGACTGGAAACACCATATATTTT. Translated: CASSRRQETGNTIYF.

The V and J genes are TRBV5-4 and TRBJ2-5, with D tentatively TRBD1 or TRBD2 (6 bases each). V was pared by 5 bases and J by 4 bases, with 12 bases between. This CDR3 region has 13 residues. Per germline, CDR1 SGHNT and CDR2 YYREEE (reference sequence). CDR3 amino acids: CASRDPGAETQYF. The DNA of the CDR3 is TGTGCCAGCAGAGACCCGGGGGCAGAGACCCAGTACTTC. Complete variable domain (other parts from reference TRBV5-4 and TRBJ2-5): ETGVTQSPTHLIKTRGQQVTLRCSSQSGHNTVSWYQQALGQGPQFIFQYYREEENGRGNFPPRFSGLQFPNYSSELNVNALELDDSALYLCASRDPGAETQYFGPGTRLLVL.

The rearrangement links TRBV18 to TRBJ2-3, with 7 bases aligning to TRBD2. Germline V gene data show CDR1 as KGHSH and CDR2 as LQKENI. Trimming cost V 2 bases and J 2 bases; bases outside gene matches: 1. The CDR3 length is 14 residues. The CDR3 DNA is TGTGCCAGCTCACCAGGGGGGGTCACAGATACGCAGTATTTT. It is translated as CASSPGGVTDTQYF.

The chain uses TRBV6-1 and TRBJ2-2, with D unresolved. Deletions cut 0 bases from V and 7 bases from J, with 0 bases between. Germline V gene lookup returns CDR1 MNHNS and CDR2 SASEGT. The CDR3 has 11 residues. The CDR3 region has the DNA TGTGCCAGCAGTGAAGCCGGGGAGCTGTTTTTT. Its protein is CASSEAGELFF.

This CDR3 reads CASSLAGDRGQPQHF. The CDR3 nucleotides read TGTGCCAGCAGCTTAGCCGGCGACAGGGGGCAGCCCCAGCATTTT. V and J are TRBV7-8 and TRBJ1-5, with 9 bases lining up with TRBD1. The CDR3 runs to 15 residues. Germline CDR1 is SGHVS and CDR2 is FQNEAQ. J was trimmed by 7 bases and V by 0 bases; bases with no gene match: 4. Combining the CDR3 with reference TRBV7-8 and TRBJ1-5 gives the whole variable domain GAGVSQSPRYKVAKRGQDVALRCDPISGHVSLFWYQQALGQGPEFLTYFQNEAQLDKSGLPSDRFFAERPEGSVSTLKIQRTQQEDSAVYLCASSLAGDRGQPQHFGDGTRLSIL.